Listed here are 32 T cell receptor beta chains from one sample, sequenced in a study of type 1 and type 2 diabetes patients. The PCR template was genomic DNA. The TCR beta CDR3 region was amplified using 30 forward and 13 reverse primers. TCRdb re-called the multiplex PCR reads with MiXCR, one entry per CDR3 protein. This sample yields around 300,000 distinct CDR3 sequences, of which more than 40% are seen a single time; roughly 13% belongs to the top ten. Sequencing was carried out using peripheral blood mononuclear cells (PBMCs). The origin of the receptors is a man younger than 35 with type 2 diabetes.

V usage is TRBV19 and J usage is TRBJ2-5; 10 bases line up with TRBD2. From germline, CDR1 is LNHDA and CDR2 SQIVND (reference sequence). CDR3 length equals 17 residues. The V gene end was trimmed by 8 bases and the J gene end by 11 bases; junction bases not matched to a gene: 23. The CDR3 sequence: CASSRLPSGRGRNEQYF. The DNA for the CDR3 is TGTGCCAGTTCGCGCCTTCCAAGCGGGAGGGGACGAAATGAGCAGTACTTC.

Remarks on this clonotype: One end of the junction is discordant with germline, which a read error may explain. J is TRBJ2-1 and V is TRBV15, with a possible D match to TRBD1 (6 bases). This CDR3 is built from 17 residues. Germline values: CDR1 LNHNV, CDR2 YYDKDF (reference sequence). DNA of the CDR3: TGTGCCACCAGTAGAGCCTTCTCGGGGACAATCTACAATGAGCAGTTCTTC. This sequence encodes CATSRAFSGTIYNEQFF.

This clonotype was seen more than once but under ten times. The chain links TRBV5-1 to TRBJ1-1; possibly TRBD1 for D (5 bases). The V and J ends lost 1 base and 3 bases respectively, with 10 bases between them. The germline CDR1 and CDR2 sequences are SGHRS and YFSETQ. The CDR3 extends over 14 amino acids. CDR3 DNA: TGCGCCAGCAGCTTGCGGGGGAGGGACACTGAAGCTTTCTTT. Translating gives CASSLRGRDTEAFF.

The chain joins TRBV7-8 to TRBJ1-4; a possible D gene is TRBD1 (5 bases). Trimming removed 3 bases at V and 1 base at J, with 6 bases between. Germline CDR1 and CDR2: SGHVS and FQNEAQ. CDR3 length equals 14 residues. CDR3 protein: CASSLGRTNEKLFF. The CDR3 DNA is TGTGCCAGCAGCTTGGGGCGAACTAATGAAAAACTGTTTTTT.

As to this clonotype: This clone may be a read error of a much larger clone one base away. The chain combines TRBV20-1 with TRBJ1-1, with a weak D call TRBD1 (5 bases). The CDR3 spans 15 residues. Trimming cost V 6 bases and J 0 bases, with 17 bases left between them. Germline CDR1 reads DFQATT; CDR2 reads SNEGSKA (reference sequence). Here the CDR3 reads CSANRGRTMNTEAFF. The CDR3 nucleotides are TGCAGTGCCAATCGGGGCAGGACGATGAACACTGAAGCTTTCTTT.

The chain combines TRBV2 with TRBJ1-5; D gene uncertain. V gave up 10 bases and J gave up 0 bases, with 10 bases separating them. This CDR3 has 13 amino acids. The germline V gene has CDR1 SNHLY and CDR2 FYNNEI. The CDR3 DNA reads as TGTGCCACCACAGATGATAGCAATCAGCCCCAGCATTTT. Translated: CATTDDSNQPQHF.

The sample holds a few counts of this clonotype. CDR3 loop: CAWSRQGMNTEAFF. CDR3 bases: TGTGCCTGGAGTAGGCAGGGGATGAACACTGAAGCTTTCTTT. The chain is built from TRBV30 and TRBJ1-1, with D perhaps TRBD1 (6 bases). This CDR3 spans 14 amino acids. Trimming took off 2 bases at V and 0 bases at J, with 10 bases between the two ends. Germline V gene data show CDR1 as GTSNPN and CDR2 as SVGIG (reference sequence).

This clonotype was seen just once. The V gene is TRBV20-1, the J gene TRBJ1-4, with TRBD1 matching 7 bases. The ends lost 0 bases at V and 8 bases at J; junction bases unmatched: 6. The germline V gene encodes CDR1 DFQATT and CDR2 SNEGSKA (reference sequence). CDR3 length: 14 amino acids. In DNA form, the CDR3 reads TGCAGTGCTAGAGATGACAGGGTTGGGGAAAAACTGTTTTTT. The encoded protein is CSARDDRVGEKLFF.

The chain combines TRBV6-5 with TRBJ2-7; the match to TRBD1 covers 7 bases. V dropped 7 bases and J dropped 4; count of bases not matched to a gene: 10. The CDR3 has 14 residues. Germline V gene sequence: CDR1 MNHEY, CDR2 SVGAGI. The CDR3 DNA reads as TGTGCCAGCAAGAACCCCGGGACAGCTTACGAGCAGTACTTC. Residues: CASKNPGTAYEQYF.

There are a few counts of this clonotype. This CDR3 reads CSASTPGDNSPLHF. The CDR3 DNA reads as TGCAGTGCTAGTACACCGGGGGATAATTCACCCCTCCACTTT. The V and J genes are TRBV20-1 and TRBJ1-6; tentatively, D is TRBD1 (5 bases). The V gene lost 3 bases and the J gene lost 5 bases, with 11 bases spanning the gap. The CDR3 is made up of 14 amino acids. Germline CDR1 and CDR2: DFQATT and SNEGSKA (reference sequence).

This clonotype occurred a few times. V usage is TRBV7-8 and J usage is TRBJ1-2, with D uncertain. The CDR3 is made up of 15 amino acids. Germline CDR1 reads SGHVS; CDR2 reads FQNEAQ. The germline V and J ends were trimmed by 1 base and 3 bases, with 12 bases remaining between them. CDR3 protein: CASSLETHKDYGYTF. CDR3 nucleotide sequence: TGTGCCAGCAGCTTAGAGACCCATAAGGACTATGGCTACACCTTC.

This chain links TRBV20-1 with TRBJ2-7, with D perhaps matching TRBD1 (5 bases). V dropped 0 bases and J dropped 2 bases, with 11 bases sitting between them. The germline V gene encodes CDR1 DFQATT and CDR2 SNEGSKA (reference sequence). The CDR3 is made up of 14 amino acids. CDR3 DNA sequence: TGCAGTGCTAGAGATTGGCAGGGCACCTACGAGCAGTACTTC. Its translation is CSARDWQGTYEQYF.

The table lists this clonotype with a few counts. The chain carries TRBV2 and TRBJ2-7; 11 nucleotides align to TRBD2. Trimming removed 9 bases from V and 8 bases from J; junction bases left unmatched: 9. The CDR3 consists of 13 residues. The germline V gene encodes CDR1 SNHLY and CDR2 FYNNEI. CDR3 in DNA: TGTGCCAGTCAATATCTAGCGGGAGGTCAGCAGTACTTC. This sequence encodes CASQYLAGGQQYF.

The V call is TRBV24-1, the J call TRBJ2-3, with 12 bases matching TRBD2. Trimming removed 6 bases from V and 5 bases from J; junction bases left unmatched: 14. This CDR3 comprises 18 residues. The V gene's germline CDR1 is KGHDR and CDR2 SFDVKD. In DNA form, the CDR3 reads TGTGCCACCAGTTCCAGGACTAGCGGGAATGGGTTCAGAGATACGCAGTATTTT. This translates into CATSSRTSGNGFRDTQYF.

The V call is TRBV12-3 or TRBV12-4, the J call TRBJ2-7; D is undetermined. The J call could be wrong; TRBJ2-1 is a better fit for the DNA end. The CDR3 is 12 amino acids. DNA of the CDR3: TGTGCCAGCAGTTTTCGGGCAAATGAGCAGTTCTTC. Translation gives CASSFRANEQFF.

The rearrangement uses TRBV15 and TRBJ2-5, with D uncertain. CDR1 is LNHNV, CDR2 YYDKDF, per germline (reference sequence). V was pared by 2 bases and J by 9 bases, with 13 bases between. CDR3 size: 13 residues. Here the CDR3 reads CATSRTELRAQYF. The CDR3 region has the DNA TGTGCCACCAGCAGAACAGAACTTCGGGCCCAGTACTTC. Supplemented by reference TRBV15 and TRBJ2-5, the full variable domain reads DAMVIQNPRYQVTQFGKPVTLSCSQTLNHNVMYWYQQKSSQAPKLLFHYYDKDFNNEADTPDNFQSRRPNTSFCFLDIRSPGLGDTAMYLCATSRTELRAQYFGPGTRLLVL.

This sequence joins TRBV20-1 and TRBJ2-1; possibly TRBD1 for D (6 bases). CDR3 size: 15 residues. V was shortened by 2 bases and J by 4 bases, with 15 bases between the two germline ends. CDR1 DFQATT and CDR2 SNEGSKA come from the germline V gene (reference sequence). CDR3 residues: CSARTSGTIYNEQFF. The CDR3 DNA reads as TGCAGTGCTAGAACTTCCGGGACAATTTACAATGAGCAGTTCTTC.

At least ten counts were recorded for this clonotype. The chain carries TRBV30 and TRBJ1-6, with no clear D. Trimming removed 0 bases at V and 7 bases at J, with 7 bases between. Germline V gene sequence: CDR1 GTSNPN, CDR2 SVGIG (reference sequence). The CDR3 runs to 13 residues. CDR3 DNA sequence: TGTGCCTGGAGTGTACCGGGGAATTCACCCCTCCACTTT. This codes for CAWSVPGNSPLHF.

The J gene is TRBJ1-2, the V gene TRBV7-8; 9 nucleotides align to TRBD1. V lost 6 bases, J lost 8 bases, and 13 bases stayed unmatched. The germline gives CDR1 SGHVS, CDR2 FQNEAQ. There are 15 residues in the CDR3. CDR3 in amino acids: CASSGPTGGGRGYTF. In DNA, the CDR3 is TGTGCCAGCAGTGGGCCGACAGGGGGTGGTCGGGGCTACACCTTC. Combining the CDR3 with reference TRBV7-8 and TRBJ1-2 gives the whole variable domain GAGVSQSPRYKVAKRGQDVALRCDPISGHVSLFWYQQALGQGPEFLTYFQNEAQLDKSGLPSDRFFAERPEGSVSTLKIQRTQQEDSAVYLCASSGPTGGGRGYTFGSGTRLTVV.

This chain connects TRBV29-1 to TRBJ2-1; 7 bases fit TRBD2. The CDR3 runs 16 residues. V trimming: 5 bases; J trimming: 8 bases; junction bases outside the gene matches: 18. Germline V lookup: CDR1 SQVTM, CDR2 ANQGSEA. The CDR3 reads CSVLGNEWEGHDEQFF. As DNA, the CDR3 is TGCAGCGTTCTGGGTAATGAGTGGGAGGGCCACGATGAGCAGTTCTTC.

At least ten counts were recorded for this clonotype. The chain combines TRBV20-1 with TRBJ2-7, with no clear D. CDR1 and CDR2 (germline): DFQATT, SNEGSKA (reference sequence). CDR3 length: 14 amino acids. The V and J ends lost 6 bases and 2 bases respectively, with 17 bases between them. CDR3 sequence (DNA): TGCAGTGCAACCCAACAGTCCAAGACCTACGAGCAGTACTTC. It yields the protein CSATQQSKTYEQYF.

The rearrangement joins TRBV5-1 to TRBJ1-4; TRBD1 agrees at 7 bases. The germline V gene encodes CDR1 SGHRS and CDR2 YFSETQ. With 4 bases clipped from V and 8 bases from J, the junction kept 8 bases outside the gene matches. The CDR3 loop spans 14 amino acids. CDR3: CASSRDSDKEKLFF. In DNA form, the CDR3 reads TGCGCCAGCAGCCGGGACAGTGACAAAGAAAAACTGTTTTTT. Full variable domain (rest looked up from reference TRBV5-1 and TRBJ1-4): KAGVTQTPRYLIKTRGQQVTLSCSPISGHRSVSWYQQTPGQGLQFLFEYFSETQRNKGNFPGRFSGRQFSNSRSEMNVSTLELGDSALYLCASSRDSDKEKLFFGSGTQLSVL.

Turning to this clonotype: A read error may account for a junction end that differs from germline. This rearrangement joins TRBV10-3 to TRBJ2-7; D unresolved. This CDR3 has 12 residues. Germline V lookup: CDR1 ENHRY, CDR2 SYGVKD. CDR3 protein: CASSYSPPEQYF. In nucleotides, the CDR3 is TGTGCCAGCAGTTACTCCCCCCCGGAGCAGTACTTC.

V usage is TRBV19 and J usage is TRBJ1-5; D ambiguous. Trimming removed 3 bases at V and 7 bases at J, with 16 bases between. Per the germline V gene, CDR1 is LNHDA and CDR2 is SQIVND (reference sequence). The CDR3 runs 15 residues. For the CDR3, the DNA is TGTGCCAGTAGTATCGGCCCGGGTGAGGGCCAGCCCCAGCATTTT. This sequence encodes CASSIGPGEGQPQHF.

The chain links TRBV30 to TRBJ1-1; TRBD1 aligns across 10 bases. The CDR3 runs 12 residues. The V gene's germline CDR1 is GTSNPN and CDR2 SVGIG (reference sequence). V shed 1 base and J 9 bases; nucleotides not matched to a gene: 2. CDR3 in DNA: TGTGCCTGGAGTGGGACAGGGGGTAAAGCTTTCTTT. This translates into CAWSGTGGKAFF. Variable domain in full (rest from reference TRBV30 and TRBJ1-1): SQTIHQWPATLVQPVGSPLSLECTVEGTSNPNLYWYRQAAGRGLQLLFYSVGIGQISSEVPQNLSASRPQDRQFILSSKKLLLSDSGFYLCAWSGTGGKAFFGQGTRLTVV.

In its sample, this clonotype was seen once. The junction departs from the called germline gene at one end, perhaps through a read error. V is TRBV5-1 and J is TRBJ2-7; D tentatively fits TRBD1 or TRBD2 (5 bases each). CDR3 length: 16 amino acids. Germline-derived CDR1 and CDR2 are SGHRS and YFSETQ. The CDR3 nucleotides read TGTGCCAGCAGCTTGGGACGGAGACAAAATTACTACGAGCAGTACTTC. Translating gives CASSLGRRQNYYEQYF.

This clonotype was seen only a few times. The rearrangement uses TRBV7-2 and TRBJ1-1, with D uncertain. The CDR3 length is 11 residues. Trimming removed 1 base from V and 10 bases from J, with 7 bases in between. The germline V gene has CDR1 SGHTA and CDR2 FQGNSA. CDR3 bases: TGTGCCAGCAGCTTAGTGGCAGGAGCTTTCTTT. Encoded protein: CASSLVAGAFF.

Turning to this clonotype: One base away lies a much larger clone, so this may be a sequencing read error. Here the CDR3 reads CASTPGKGNTEAFF. The DNA for the CDR3 is TGTGCCAGCACCCCTGGCAAAGGGAACACTGAAGCTTTCTTT. This sequence joins TRBV2 and TRBJ1-1; no clear D gene. The CDR3 consists of 14 residues. Trimming left V 7 bases short and J 1 base short, with 13 bases between. Per the germline V gene, CDR1 is SNHLY and CDR2 is FYNNEI.

This chain joins TRBV13 and TRBJ2-7; 7 nucleotides align to TRBD1. The germline V gene encodes CDR1 PRHDT and CDR2 FYEKMQ (reference sequence). Unmatched junction bases numbered 6, after V lost 5 bases and J lost 2 bases. The CDR3 has 14 amino acids. The CDR3 region has the DNA TGTGCCAGCAGCCGGACCGGGACAGCCTACGAGCAGTACTTC. It translates to CASSRTGTAYEQYF.

The chain combines TRBV30 with TRBJ2-7; no clear D gene. The CDR3 extends over 14 amino acids. Germline CDR1 and CDR2: GTSNPN and SVGIG (reference sequence). The germline V and J ends were trimmed by 4 bases and 0 bases, with 13 bases remaining between them. The chain's CDR3 is CAWTVTESSYEQYF. CDR3 bases: TGTGCCTGGACTGTGACCGAGAGCTCCTACGAGCAGTACTTC.

The genes are TRBV10-3 and TRBJ2-1; 9 bases match TRBD2. Trimming at V came to 0 bases and at J to 7 bases, leaving 4 bases not matched to a gene. CDR3 length: 15 residues. Germline-derived CDR1 and CDR2 are ENHRY and SYGVKD. The CDR3 sequence is CAISESGGGVNEQFF. The CDR3 DNA is TGTGCCATCAGTGAGTCGGGCGGGGGGGTAAATGAGCAGTTCTTC.

This chain uses TRBV10-2 with TRBJ1-1; D gene unclear. CDR3 length: 14 amino acids. The germline gives CDR1 WSHSY, CDR2 SAAADI. V was shortened by 8 bases and J by 3 bases, with 16 bases between the two germline ends. The DNA of the CDR3 is TGCGCCAGCCAGACTGTAAAAAAGGACACTGAAGCTTTCTTT. It is translated as CASQTVKKDTEAFF.